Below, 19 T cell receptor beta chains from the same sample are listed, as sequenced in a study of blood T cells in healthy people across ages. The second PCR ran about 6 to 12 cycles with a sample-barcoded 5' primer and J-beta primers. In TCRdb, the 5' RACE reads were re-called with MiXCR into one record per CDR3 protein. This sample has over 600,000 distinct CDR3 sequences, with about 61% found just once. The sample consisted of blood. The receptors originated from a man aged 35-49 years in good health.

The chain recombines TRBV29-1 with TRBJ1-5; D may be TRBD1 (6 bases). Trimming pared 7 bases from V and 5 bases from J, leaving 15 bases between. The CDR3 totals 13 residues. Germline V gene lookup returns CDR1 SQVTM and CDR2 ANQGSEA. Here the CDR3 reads CSAGGAFDQPQHF. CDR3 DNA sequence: TGCAGCGCCGGGGGCGCATTCGATCAGCCCCAGCATTTT.

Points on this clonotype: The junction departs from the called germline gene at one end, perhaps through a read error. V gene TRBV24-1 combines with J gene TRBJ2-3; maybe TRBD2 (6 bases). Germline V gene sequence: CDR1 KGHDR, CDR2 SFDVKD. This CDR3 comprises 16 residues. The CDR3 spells CAASDWVSGATDTQYF. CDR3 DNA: TGTGCCGCCAGTGATTGGGTTTCGGGAGCCACAGATACGCAGTATTTT.

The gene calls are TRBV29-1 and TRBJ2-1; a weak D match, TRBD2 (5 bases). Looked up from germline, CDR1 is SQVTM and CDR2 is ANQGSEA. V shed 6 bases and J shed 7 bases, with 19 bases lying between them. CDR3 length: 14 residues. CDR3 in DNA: TGCAGCGTCCAGGACTCGAGAGGCGGGAATGAGCAGTTCTTC. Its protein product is CSVQDSRGGNEQFF.

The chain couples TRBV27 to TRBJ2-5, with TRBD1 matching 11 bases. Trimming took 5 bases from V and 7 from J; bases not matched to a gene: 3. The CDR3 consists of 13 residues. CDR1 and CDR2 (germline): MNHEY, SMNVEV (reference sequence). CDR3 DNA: TGTGCCAGCAGTGCGGGACAGGGGGGGACCCAGTACTTC. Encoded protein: CASSAGQGGTQYF.

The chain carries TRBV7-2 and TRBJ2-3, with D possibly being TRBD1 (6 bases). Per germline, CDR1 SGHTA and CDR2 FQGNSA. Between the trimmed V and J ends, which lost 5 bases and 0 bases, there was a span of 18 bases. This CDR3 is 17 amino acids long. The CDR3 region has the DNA TGTGCCAGCAGCCGTTGGTCACAGGGTTACAGCACAGATACGCAGTATTTT. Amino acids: CASSRWSQGYSTDTQYF.

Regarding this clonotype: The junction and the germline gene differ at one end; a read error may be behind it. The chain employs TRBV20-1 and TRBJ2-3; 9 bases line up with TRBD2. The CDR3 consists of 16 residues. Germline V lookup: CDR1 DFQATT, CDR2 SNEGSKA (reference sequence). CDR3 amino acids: CSARGGREGGTDTQYF. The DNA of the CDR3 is TGCAGTGCCAGAGGGGGGCGGGAGGGCGGCACAGATACGCAGTATTTT.

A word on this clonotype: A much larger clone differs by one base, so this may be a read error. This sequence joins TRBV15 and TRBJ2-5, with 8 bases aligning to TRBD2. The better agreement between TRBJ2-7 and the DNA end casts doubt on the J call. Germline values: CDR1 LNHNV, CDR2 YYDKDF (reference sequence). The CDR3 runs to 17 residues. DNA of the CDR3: TGTGCCACCAGCAGAGATAACGGCGGGAGGTTCCCCTACGAGCAGTACTTC. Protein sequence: CATSRDNGGRFPYEQYF.

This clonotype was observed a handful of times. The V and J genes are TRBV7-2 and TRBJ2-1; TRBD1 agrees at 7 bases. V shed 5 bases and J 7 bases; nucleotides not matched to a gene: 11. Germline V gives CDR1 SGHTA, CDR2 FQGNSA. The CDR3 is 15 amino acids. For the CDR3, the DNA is TGTGCCAGCAGCAACTACCAGGGACAGTCAAATGAGCAGTTCTTC. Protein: CASSNYQGQSNEQFF. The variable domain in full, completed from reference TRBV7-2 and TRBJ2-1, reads GAGVSQSPSNKVTEKGKDVELRCDPISGHTALYWYRQSLGQGLEFLIYFQGNSAPDKSGLPSDRFSAERTGGSVSTLTIQRTQQEDSAVYLCASSNYQGQSNEQFFGPGTRLTVL.

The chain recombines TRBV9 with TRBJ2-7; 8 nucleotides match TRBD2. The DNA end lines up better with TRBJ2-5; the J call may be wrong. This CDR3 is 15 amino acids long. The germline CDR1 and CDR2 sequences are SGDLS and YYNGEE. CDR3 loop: CASSGRTSNGETQYF. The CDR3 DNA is TGTGCCAGCAGCGGTCGGACTAGCAATGGGGAGACCCAGTACTTC.

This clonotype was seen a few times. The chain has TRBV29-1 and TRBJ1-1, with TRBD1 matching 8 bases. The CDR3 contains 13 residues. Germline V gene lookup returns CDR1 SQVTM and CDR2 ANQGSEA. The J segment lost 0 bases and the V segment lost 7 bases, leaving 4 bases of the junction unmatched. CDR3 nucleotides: TGCAGCGCCGGACAGGGCATGAACACTGAAGCTTTCTTT. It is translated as CSAGQGMNTEAFF. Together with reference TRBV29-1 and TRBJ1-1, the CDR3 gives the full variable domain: SAVISQKPSRDICQRGTSLTIQCQVDSQVTMMFWYRQQPGQSLTLIATANQGSEATYESGFVIDKFPISRPNLTFSTLTVSNMSPEDSSIYLCSAGQGMNTEAFFGQGTRLTVV.

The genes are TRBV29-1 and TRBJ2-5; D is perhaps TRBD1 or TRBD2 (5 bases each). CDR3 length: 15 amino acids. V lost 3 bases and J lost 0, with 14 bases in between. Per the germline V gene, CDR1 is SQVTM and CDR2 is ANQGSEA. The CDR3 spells CSVEGYSGHQETQYF. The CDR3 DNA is TGCAGCGTTGAGGGTTATTCGGGGCACCAAGAGACCCAGTACTTC.

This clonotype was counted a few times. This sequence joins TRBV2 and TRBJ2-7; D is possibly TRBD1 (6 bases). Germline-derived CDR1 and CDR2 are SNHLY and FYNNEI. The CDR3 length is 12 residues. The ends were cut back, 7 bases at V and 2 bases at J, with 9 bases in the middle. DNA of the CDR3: TGTGCCAGCAAGGGACAAGCCTACGAGCAGTACTTC. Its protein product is CASKGQAYEQYF.

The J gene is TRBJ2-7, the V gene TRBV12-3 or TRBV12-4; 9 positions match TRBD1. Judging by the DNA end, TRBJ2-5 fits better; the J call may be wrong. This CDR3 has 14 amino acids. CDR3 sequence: CASSQGQGPGTQYF. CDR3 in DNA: TGTGCCAGCAGTCAAGGACAGGGGCCAGGGACCCAGTACTTC.

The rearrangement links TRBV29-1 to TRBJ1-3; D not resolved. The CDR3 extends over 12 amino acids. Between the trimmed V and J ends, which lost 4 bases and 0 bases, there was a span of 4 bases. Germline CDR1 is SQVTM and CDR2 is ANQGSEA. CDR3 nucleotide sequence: TGCAGCGTTGTCTTCTCTGGAAACACCATATATTTT. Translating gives CSVVFSGNTIYF.

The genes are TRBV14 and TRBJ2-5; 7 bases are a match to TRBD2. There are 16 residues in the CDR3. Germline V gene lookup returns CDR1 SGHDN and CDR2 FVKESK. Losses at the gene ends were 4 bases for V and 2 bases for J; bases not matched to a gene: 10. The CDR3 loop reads CASSRDLPGGQETQYF. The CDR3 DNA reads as TGTGCCAGCAGCCGAGATCTACCGGGAGGACAAGAGACCCAGTACTTC.

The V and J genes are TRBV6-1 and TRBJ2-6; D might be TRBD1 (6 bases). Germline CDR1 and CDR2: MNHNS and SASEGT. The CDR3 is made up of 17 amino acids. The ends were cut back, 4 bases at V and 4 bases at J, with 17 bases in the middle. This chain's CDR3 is CASSGSLQGTGANVLTF. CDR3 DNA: TGTGCCAGCAGTGGGTCTCTTCAGGGGACCGGGGCCAACGTCCTGACTTTC.

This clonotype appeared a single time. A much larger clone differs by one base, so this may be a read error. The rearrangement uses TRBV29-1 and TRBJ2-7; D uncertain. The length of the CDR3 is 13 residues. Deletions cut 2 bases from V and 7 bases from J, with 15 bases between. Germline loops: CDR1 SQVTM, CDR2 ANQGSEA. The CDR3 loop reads CSVENSPVDEQYF. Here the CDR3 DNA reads TGCAGCGTTGAAAATAGTCCGGTGGATGAGCAGTACTTC.

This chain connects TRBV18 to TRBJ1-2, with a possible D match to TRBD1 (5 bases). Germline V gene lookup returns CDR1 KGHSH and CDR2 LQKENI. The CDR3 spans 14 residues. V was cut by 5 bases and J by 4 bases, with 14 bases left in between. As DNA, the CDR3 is TGTGCCAGCTCATCGGGACGGGAACCCTATGGCTACACCTTC. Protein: CASSSGREPYGYTF. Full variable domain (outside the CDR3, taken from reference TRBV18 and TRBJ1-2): NAGVMQNPRHLVRRRGQEARLRCSPMKGHSHVYWYRQLPEEGLKFMVYLQKENIIDESGMPKERFSAEFPKEGPSILRIQQVVRGDSAAYFCASSSGREPYGYTFGSGTRLTVV.

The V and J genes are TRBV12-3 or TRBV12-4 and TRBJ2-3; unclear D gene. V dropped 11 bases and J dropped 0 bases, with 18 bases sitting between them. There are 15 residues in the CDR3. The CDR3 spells CASHFGSSSTDTQYF. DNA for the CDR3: TGTGCCTCACACTTCGGGTCCTCTAGCACAGATACGCAGTATTTT.